This T cell receptor (beta chain) was recovered during a study of T cells in Graves' hyperthyroidism and ophthalmopathy. Investigators excluded patients with uncontrolled infection, other autoimmune disease, pregnancy or lactation. This CDR3 spans 13 amino acids. The germline CDR1 and CDR2 sequences are SQVTM and ANQGSEA. Trimming cost V 1 base and J 0 bases, with 7 bases left between them. This clonotype was observed many times. RNA transcripts were the template for amplifying TCR beta CDR3 regions. A first-round RT-PCR of the TCR CDR3 used the HTBI primer set. TCRdb processed the multiplex PCR reads anew with MiXCR; each CDR3 protein has one entry. Here the sample spans hundreds of thousands of distinct CDR3 sequences, roughly 37% being singletons.

Sequences were obtained from blood. This sequence was found in a man aged 18 to 35 with Graves' hyperthyroidism. The chain has TRBV29-1 and TRBJ2-7, with D unresolved. CDR3 DNA: TGCAGCGTTGAAGGCGGCGGCTCCTACGAGCAGTACTTC. It translates to CSVEGGGSYEQYF.